A selection of T cell receptor beta chains follows, all from one sample in a study of tumor-infiltrating lymphocytes in localized non-small cell lung cancer. Profiled with immunoSEQ multiplex PCR; TCRdb holds only in-frame clones, not every one. The repertoire includes some 9,500 clones, roughly 71% of them detected once, and around 20% sits in the top ten. The sample comprised lung tumor tissue. These receptors were collected from a human donor with non-small cell lung cancer. CDR3s include the opening cysteine and the closing phenylalanine or tryptophan. D genes are given only for firm matches. Clone size is stated in some rows and not others, as once, few, many or a class when expanded.

abundance,j_gene,v_gene,d_gene,CDR3nt,CDR3aa
-,TRBJ2-3,TRBV2,-,TGTGCCAGCAGTGACCCAGATACGCAGTATTTT,CASSDPDTQYF
-,TRBJ2-1,TRBV9,TRBD2,TGTGCCAGCAGCGTAGGCCTAGCGGGGGTTTACAATGAGCAGTTCTTC,CASSVGLAGVYNEQFF
once,TRBJ1-6,TRBV2,-,TGTGCCAGCAGTGAGGGCAGTACTAATTCACCCCTCCACTTT,CASSEGSTNSPLHF
-,TRBJ1-1,TRBV6-1,-,TGTGCCAGCAACCAGGGGCCCCCAGCTTTCTTT,CASNQGPPAFF
-,TRBJ2-2,TRBV18,-,TGTGCCAGCTCACCCCGGGCCGCGAACACCGGGGAGCTGTTTTTT,CASSPRAANTGELFF
-,TRBJ2-5,TRBV7-2,TRBD2,TGTGCCACCAAACTAGCGGGGGGGGAGACCCAGTACTTC,CATKLAGGETQYF
few,TRBJ1-2,TRBV11-2,-,TGTGCCAGCAGGGTAACACTGTCCAACTATGGCTACACCTTC,CASRVTLSNYGYTF
few,TRBJ2-7,TRBV19,-,TGTGCCAGTAGTATAACCGGGAATTCCGGCGAGCAGTACTTC,CASSITGNSGEQYF
-,TRBJ1-3,TRBV9,-,TGTGCCAGCAGCGCCCGGGAGACTGGAAACACCATATATTTT,CASSARETGNTIYF
-,TRBJ1-4,TRBV30,-,TGTGCCTGGAGTGCCCCGGGACAACGAAAGGAAAAACTGTTTTTT,CAWSAPGQRKEKLFF
-,TRBJ1-3,TRBV30,-,TGTGCCTGGAGCTTGGGGGGAGTAGACACCATATATTTT,CAWSLGGVDTIYF
-,TRBJ2-3,TRBV6-6,TRBD1,TGTGCCAGCAGCCTTGGACAGGCAGGCACAGATACGCAGTATTTT,CASSLGQAGTDTQYF
-,TRBJ2-5,TRBV11-2,TRBD2,TGTGCCAGCAGCCCAGCGGGGGGGATTCAAGAGACCCAGTACTTC,CASSPAGGIQETQYF
-,TRBJ2-2,TRBV11-1,-,TGTGCCAGCAGCTTAGCGCCCGGGACAATGAACACCGGGGAGCTGTTTTTT,CASSLAPGTMNTGELFF
-,TRBJ1-1,TRBV10-1,-,TGCGCCAGCAGCTTCGAGCCCCGCACTGAAGCTTTCTTT,CASSFEPRTEAFF
few,TRBJ1-1,TRBV5-1,TRBD1,TGCGCCAGCAGCTGGGGACAGAGCCGGTCCATGAACACTGAAGCTTTCTTT,CASSWGQSRSMNTEAFF
few,TRBJ1-2,TRBV28,TRBD1,TGTGCCAGCAGTACCGGGACAGCTAACTATGGCTACACCTTC,CASSTGTANYGYTF
few,TRBJ1-6,TRBV14,TRBD1,TGTGCCAGCAGCCAAGATCGCTGGGGACAGGTTAATTCACCCCTCCACTTT,CASSQDRWGQVNSPLHF
-,TRBJ1-1,TRBV29-1,TRBD1,TGCAGCGTTGATAGGGGGCTGAACACTGAAGCTTTCTTT,CSVDRGLNTEAFF
-,TRBJ2-5,TRBV6-5,-,TGTGCCAGCAGTTACGGTCGGAACCAAGAGACCCAGTACTTC,CASSYGRNQETQYF
-,TRBJ2-5,TRBV6-1,TRBD1,TGTGCCAGCAGAGGACAGGGGGAACCCCGAGAGACCCAGTACTTC,CASRGQGEPRETQYF
-,TRBJ1-5,TRBV30,-,TGTGCCTGGAGTGTAGGGGTGCGCAATCAGCCCCAGCATTTT,CAWSVGVRNQPQHF
-,TRBJ2-3,TRBV6-1,-,TGTGCCAGCAGTGAATGGGCCTCCACAGATACGCAGTATTTT,CASSEWASTDTQYF
-,TRBJ2-1,TRBV14,-,TGTGCCAGCAGCCAAGATAGGCGGGGACTCCCCATCTTC,CASSQDRRGLPIF
once,TRBJ1-2,TRBV6-5,-,TGTGCCAGCAGTAAGGACCCCGGGCCCTATGGCTACACCTTC,CASSKDPGPYGYTF
-,TRBJ1-1,TRBV6-6,-,TGTGCCAGCATGATGCAGGGCAGCACTGAAGCTTTCTTT,CASMMQGSTEAFF
-,TRBJ2-7,TRBV27,TRBD2,TGTGCCAGCAGTCCCATAGCGGGGCGGACCTACGAGCAGTACTTC,CASSPIAGRTYEQYF
-,TRBJ1-5,TRBV2,-,TGTGCCAGCAGACAGAGTAGCAATCAGCCCCAGCATTTT,CASRQSSNQPQHF
-,TRBJ1-3,TRBV28,-,TGTGCCAGCAGTCTAGACAGGCAGGGGAACACCATATATTTT,CASSLDRQGNTIYF
-,TRBJ2-5,TRBV5-8,-,TGTGCCAGCAGCTTAACCAGGGGAGAGACCCAGTACTTC,CASSLTRGETQYF
-,TRBJ1-5,TRBV10-3,TRBD1,TGTGCCATCCGGGACAGCGACAATCAGCCCCAGCATTTT,CAIRDSDNQPQHF
-,TRBJ2-2,TRBV9,-,TGTGCCAGCAGCGTAGGGGCAGCGAACACCGGGGAGCTGTTTTTT,CASSVGAANTGELFF
-,TRBJ1-6,TRBV5-6,-,TGTGCCAGCAGCTTTCGGGGGTTGAATTCACCCCTCCACTTT,CASSFRGLNSPLHF
-,TRBJ2-3,TRBV29-1,-,TGCAGCGTTGGTCGTAACAGGGAGGCAGATACGCAGTATTTT,CSVGRNREADTQYF
-,TRBJ1-2,TRBV6-1,-,TGTGCCAGCAGTGAAAGCAGGGATTATGGCTACACCTTC,CASSESRDYGYTF
few,TRBJ1-6,TRBV4-1,TRBD1,TGCGCCAGCAGCTATGCCTCAGACAGGGGTTTGTTTAATTCACCCCTCCACTTT,CASSYASDRGLFNSPLHF
-,TRBJ1-5,TRBV7-8,TRBD1,TGTGCCAGCGGACAGGGTAGCAATCAGCCCCAGCATTTT,CASGQGSNQPQHF
-,TRBJ2-1,TRBV19,-,TGTGCCAGTGCCGGGCATATCTCCTACAATGAGCAGTTCTTC,CASAGHISYNEQFF
medium-sized,TRBJ1-1,TRBV4-1,-,TGCGCCAGCAGCCGACTACCTGGGGTAGGGCCCACTGAAGCTTTCTTT,CASSRLPGVGPTEAFF
-,TRBJ1-5,TRBV10-3,TRBD1,TGTGCCATCAGTGACCGGACAGGGACCAATCAGCCCCAGCATTTT,CAISDRTGTNQPQHF
-,TRBJ2-7,TRBV4-2,-,TGTGCCAGCAGCCAAGAAAACGGGGCCGGGGAGCAGTACTTC,CASSQENGAGEQYF
-,TRBJ1-2,TRBV6-5,TRBD1,TGTGCCAGCACCAATCCCGAACAGGGGAGCTATGGCTACACCTTC,CASTNPEQGSYGYTF